A selection of T cell receptor beta chains follows, all from one sample in a study of blood T cell repertoires in COVID-19. The assay was immunoSEQ multiplex PCR, and TCRdb's table has in-frame clones only and misses some. The sample holds 60,000 or so clones, just under 80% seen once. Sequencing input: peripheral blood. The receptors come from a human donor in a cohort sampled during active COVID-19. Each CDR3 is given with its conserved first and last residue. The D gene is left open where the match is weak. Some rows mark clone size as missing; the rest say once, few, many or name a class of expanded clone.

d_gene: TRBD2; abundance: .; v_gene: TRBV11-2; j_gene: TRBJ2-2; CDR3aa: CASSLLAGEVTGELFF; CDR3nt: TGTGCCAGCAGCTTACTAGCGGGAGAAGTCACCGGGGAGCTGTTTTTT
d_gene: TRBD1; abundance: .; v_gene: TRBV7-9; j_gene: TRBJ2-2; CDR3aa: CASSEDRRTGELFF; CDR3nt: TGTGCCAGCAGCGAGGACAGGCGCACCGGGGAGCTGTTTTTT
d_gene: .; abundance: .; v_gene: TRBV30; j_gene: TRBJ2-7; CDR3aa: CAWSDFRDWAYEQYF; CDR3nt: TGTGCCTGGAGTGACTTCCGGGACTGGGCCTACGAGCAGTACTTC
d_gene: .; abundance: .; v_gene: TRBV28; j_gene: TRBJ2-1; CDR3aa: CASSPTSPNEQFF; CDR3nt: TGTGCCAGCAGTCCAACTAGTCCAAATGAGCAGTTCTTC
d_gene: TRBD2; abundance: .; v_gene: TRBV3-1/TRBV3-2; j_gene: TRBJ2-2; CDR3aa: CASSHGLAGYTGELFF; CDR3nt: TGTGCCAGCAGCCACGGACTAGCGGGGTACACCGGGGAGCTGTTTTTT
d_gene: .; abundance: few; v_gene: TRBV5-6; j_gene: TRBJ1-3; CDR3aa: CASSLARGYGNTIYF; CDR3nt: TGTGCCAGCAGCTTGGCCCGGGGATACGGAAACACCATATATTTT
d_gene: TRBD2; abundance: few; v_gene: TRBV18; j_gene: TRBJ2-1; CDR3aa: CASSPLTSGSSYNEQFF; CDR3nt: TGTGCCAGCTCACCTTTAACTAGCGGGAGCTCCTACAATGAGCAGTTCTTC
d_gene: .; abundance: .; v_gene: TRBV11-2; j_gene: TRBJ2-2; CDR3aa: CASSLDRAGELFF; CDR3nt: TGTGCCAGCAGCTTAGATCGCGCCGGGGAGCTGTTTTTT
d_gene: .; abundance: few; v_gene: TRBV7-8; j_gene: TRBJ2-1; CDR3aa: CASSKTEYNEQFF; CDR3nt: TGTGCCAGCAGCAAGACAGAATACAATGAGCAGTTCTTC
d_gene: .; abundance: .; v_gene: TRBV3-1/TRBV3-2; j_gene: TRBJ2-6; CDR3aa: CASSQVYSGANVLTF; CDR3nt: TGTGCCAGCAGCCAAGTTTACTCTGGGGCCAACGTCCTGACTTTC
d_gene: TRBD1; abundance: few; v_gene: TRBV13; j_gene: TRBJ1-2; CDR3aa: CASSLVGTGSSGEGYTF; CDR3nt: TGTGCCAGCAGCTTAGTGGGGACAGGGAGCTCGGGGGAAGGCTACACCTTC
d_gene: TRBD1; abundance: .; v_gene: TRBV7-2; j_gene: TRBJ1-1; CDR3aa: CASSYRGGYTEAFF; CDR3nt: TGTGCCAGCAGCTACAGGGGTGGGTACACTGAAGCTTTCTTT
d_gene: .; abundance: .; v_gene: TRBV18; j_gene: TRBJ2-3; CDR3aa: CASSPLTTDTQYF; CDR3nt: TGTGCCAGCTCACCCCTCACTACAGATACGCAGTATTTT
d_gene: TRBD1; abundance: .; v_gene: TRBV27; j_gene: TRBJ2-1; CDR3aa: CASSSQGVGRRIYNEQFF; CDR3nt: TGTGCCAGCAGTTCACAGGGGGTAGGGAGGCGCATCTACAATGAGCAGTTCTTC
d_gene: TRBD1; abundance: .; v_gene: TRBV6-5; j_gene: TRBJ1-1; CDR3aa: CASRDRGITEAFF; CDR3nt: TGTGCCAGCAGAGACAGGGGAATCACTGAAGCTTTCTTT
d_gene: TRBD2; abundance: .; v_gene: TRBV5-1; j_gene: TRBJ2-2; CDR3aa: CASSLMVAGGAGELFF; CDR3nt: TGCGCCAGCAGCTTGATGGTAGCGGGAGGGGCCGGGGAGCTGTTTTTT
d_gene: TRBD1; abundance: .; v_gene: TRBV7-9; j_gene: TRBJ1-1; CDR3aa: CASSQDRANTEAFF; CDR3nt: TGTGCCAGCAGCCAGGACAGGGCGAACACTGAAGCTTTCTTT
d_gene: .; abundance: once; v_gene: TRBV9; j_gene: TRBJ1-1; CDR3aa: CASSSAGGDTEAFF; CDR3nt: TGTGCCAGCAGCTCGGCAGGAGGGGATACTGAAGCTTTCTTT
d_gene: TRBD1; abundance: .; v_gene: TRBV2; j_gene: TRBJ2-3; CDR3aa: CASSEDRRYTDTQYF; CDR3nt: TGTGCCAGCAGTGAGGACAGGCGGTACACAGATACGCAGTATTTT
d_gene: .; abundance: once; v_gene: TRBV7-9; j_gene: TRBJ2-5; CDR3aa: CASSAPRGEGLETQYF; CDR3nt: TGTGCCAGCAGCGCCCCAAGGGGGGAGGGCCTCGAGACCCAGTACTTC
d_gene: .; abundance: few; v_gene: TRBV5-1; j_gene: TRBJ1-6; CDR3aa: CASSQGSYNSPLHF; CDR3nt: TGCGCCAGCAGCCAGGGCTCCTATAATTCACCCCTCCACTTT
d_gene: TRBD1; abundance: .; v_gene: TRBV18; j_gene: TRBJ2-6; CDR3aa: CASSPTGVGANVLTF; CDR3nt: TGTGCCAGCTCCCCGACAGGGGTAGGGGCCAACGTCCTGACTTTC
d_gene: .; abundance: .; v_gene: TRBV7-2; j_gene: TRBJ2-7; CDR3aa: CASSRSADYEQYF; CDR3nt: TGTGCCAGCAGCCGATCTGCAGACTACGAGCAGTACTTC
d_gene: TRBD2; abundance: .; v_gene: TRBV10-2; j_gene: TRBJ2-1; CDR3aa: CASSEKRLAVNEQFF; CDR3nt: TGCGCCAGCAGTGAGAAGCGACTAGCCGTCAATGAGCAGTTCTTC
d_gene: TRBD1; abundance: .; v_gene: TRBV27; j_gene: TRBJ1-1; CDR3aa: CASSRRTGGSAEAFF; CDR3nt: TGTGCCAGCAGTCGCCGGACAGGGGGCTCTGCTGAAGCTTTCTTT
d_gene: TRBD2; abundance: .; v_gene: TRBV11-3; j_gene: TRBJ2-1; CDR3aa: CASSLGGAGVSNEQFF; CDR3nt: TGTGCCAGCAGCTTAGGAGGAGCGGGAGTCTCTAATGAGCAGTTCTTC
d_gene: .; abundance: .; v_gene: TRBV3-1/TRBV3-2; j_gene: TRBJ1-1; CDR3aa: CASSQFRGAITEAFF; CDR3nt: TGTGCCAGCAGCCAATTTCGGGGGGCGATCACTGAAGCTTTCTTT
d_gene: TRBD2; abundance: .; v_gene: TRBV2; j_gene: TRBJ2-4; CDR3aa: CASRGRASGTWVNIQYF; CDR3nt: TGTGCCAGCAGGGGAAGGGCTAGCGGGACGTGGGTTAACATTCAGTACTTC
d_gene: TRBD2; abundance: .; v_gene: TRBV10-1; j_gene: TRBJ2-7; CDR3aa: CASSARPGTSGYEQYF; CDR3nt: TGCGCCAGCAGCGCCCGACCCGGGACTAGCGGGTACGAGCAGTACTTC
d_gene: .; abundance: .; v_gene: TRBV6-4; j_gene: TRBJ2-7; CDR3aa: CASSDFFPNLSSYEQYF; CDR3nt: TGTGCCAGCAGTGACTTTTTTCCTAATCTTAGCTCCTACGAGCAGTACTTC
d_gene: .; abundance: .; v_gene: TRBV19; j_gene: TRBJ2-3; CDR3aa: CASRFGGTDTQYF; CDR3nt: TGTGCCAGTCGATTTGGAGGCACAGATACGCAGTATTTT
d_gene: .; abundance: .; v_gene: TRBV4-3; j_gene: TRBJ1-1; CDR3aa: CASSQEGGTNTEAFF; CDR3nt: TGCGCCAGCAGCCAAGAGGGGGGTACGAACACTGAAGCTTTCTTT
d_gene: .; abundance: .; v_gene: TRBV2; j_gene: TRBJ2-4; CDR3aa: CASSEAQYSKNIQYF; CDR3nt: TGTGCCAGCAGTGAAGCGCAATACAGCAAAAACATTCAGTACTTC
d_gene: TRBD1; abundance: .; v_gene: TRBV4-1; j_gene: TRBJ1-4; CDR3aa: CASSQVLTGGGVEKLFF; CDR3nt: TGCGCCAGCAGCCAAGTCCTAACGGGAGGGGGCGTCGAAAAACTGTTTTTT
d_gene: TRBD2; abundance: .; v_gene: TRBV10-3; j_gene: TRBJ2-1; CDR3aa: CAITPGLANYNEQFF; CDR3nt: TGTGCCATCACCCCGGGACTAGCGAATTACAATGAGCAGTTCTTC
d_gene: TRBD2; abundance: .; v_gene: TRBV7-2; j_gene: TRBJ2-5; CDR3aa: CASSAQLAGETQYF; CDR3nt: TGTGCCAGCAGCGCGCAACTAGCGGGAGAGACCCAGTACTTC
d_gene: .; abundance: .; v_gene: TRBV9; j_gene: TRBJ2-5; CDR3aa: CASSEGSDLETQYF; CDR3nt: TGTGCCAGCAGCGAGGGGTCGGACCTCGAGACCCAGTACTTC
d_gene: .; abundance: .; v_gene: TRBV4-1; j_gene: TRBJ1-6; CDR3aa: CASSPLTTALNSPLHF; CDR3nt: TGCGCCAGCAGCCCCTTGACTACGGCCCTAAATTCACCCCTCCACTTT
d_gene: .; abundance: .; v_gene: TRBV18; j_gene: TRBJ1-1; CDR3aa: CASSPGTLGGGTEAFF; CDR3nt: TGTGCCAGCTCACCGGGGACACTAGGGGGGGGCACTGAAGCTTTCTTT
d_gene: TRBD2; abundance: once; v_gene: TRBV4-2; j_gene: TRBJ2-3; CDR3aa: CASSQDLREGQADTQYF; CDR3nt: TGTGCCAGCAGCCAAGATTTGAGGGAGGGCCAGGCAGATACGCAGTATTTT
d_gene: TRBD1; abundance: .; v_gene: TRBV14; j_gene: TRBJ1-4; CDR3aa: CASSPRQGNEKLFF; CDR3nt: TGTGCCAGCAGCCCCCGACAGGGGAACGAAAAACTGTTTTTT
d_gene: .; abundance: .; v_gene: TRBV28; j_gene: TRBJ2-4; CDR3aa: CASGPVAVLAKNIQYF; CDR3nt: TGTGCCAGCGGCCCTGTAGCCGTATTAGCCAAAAACATTCAGTACTTC
d_gene: .; abundance: .; v_gene: TRBV5-1; j_gene: TRBJ2-7; CDR3aa: CASSVLDTYEQYF; CDR3nt: TGCGCCAGCAGCGTCCTGGACACCTACGAGCAGTACTTC
d_gene: TRBD2; abundance: .; v_gene: TRBV7-6; j_gene: TRBJ2-1; CDR3aa: CASSSKSSGLNNEQFF; CDR3nt: TGTGCCAGCAGCTCAAAAAGTAGCGGGCTGAACAATGAGCAGTTCTTC
d_gene: TRBD2; abundance: few; v_gene: TRBV6-5; j_gene: TRBJ2-7; CDR3aa: CATYLAGHDYEQYF; CDR3nt: TGTGCCACCTACCTAGCGGGACATGACTACGAGCAGTACTTC
d_gene: TRBD2; abundance: once; v_gene: TRBV28; j_gene: TRBJ2-3; CDR3aa: CASTSGARDTQYF; CDR3nt: TGTGCCAGCACTAGCGGGGCTCGGGATACGCAGTATTTT
d_gene: .; abundance: once; v_gene: TRBV7-2; j_gene: TRBJ2-1; CDR3aa: CASSLFSGRYNEQFF; CDR3nt: TGTGCCAGCAGCTTATTTTCCGGGAGATACAATGAGCAGTTCTTC
d_gene: TRBD1; abundance: .; v_gene: TRBV5-1; j_gene: TRBJ1-4; CDR3aa: CASSPSGGQGGEKLFF; CDR3nt: TGCGCCAGCAGCCCGTCGGGTGGGCAGGGGGGTGAAAAACTGTTTTTT
d_gene: TRBD1; abundance: .; v_gene: TRBV5-6; j_gene: TRBJ2-5; CDR3aa: CASSLVGQRFETQYF; CDR3nt: TGTGCCAGCAGCTTGGTGGGACAGCGTTTCGAGACCCAGTACTTC
d_gene: .; abundance: medium-sized; v_gene: TRBV4-2; j_gene: TRBJ1-1; CDR3aa: CASSQGRMNTEAFF; CDR3nt: TGTGCCAGCAGCCAAGGCAGAATGAACACTGAAGCTTTCTTT
d_gene: .; abundance: .; v_gene: TRBV6-5; j_gene: TRBJ2-7; CDR3aa: CASMGSSYEQYF; CDR3nt: TGTGCCAGCATGGGCTCGTCCTACGAGCAGTACTTC
d_gene: TRBD1; abundance: .; v_gene: TRBV3-1/TRBV3-2; j_gene: TRBJ1-3; CDR3aa: CASSQGDRIGNTIYF; CDR3nt: TGTGCCAGCAGCCAAGGGGACAGGATTGGAAACACCATATATTTT
d_gene: .; abundance: once; v_gene: TRBV29-1; j_gene: TRBJ2-7; CDR3aa: CSVESPGGYEQYF; CDR3nt: TGCAGCGTTGAATCGCCAGGGGGGTACGAGCAGTACTTC
d_gene: .; abundance: once; v_gene: TRBV6-5; j_gene: TRBJ2-5; CDR3aa: CASSSRQDVQMRSYF; CDR3nt: TGTGCCAGCAGTTCCCGACAGGACGTTCAGATGCGGAGTTACTTC
d_gene: .; abundance: .; v_gene: TRBV20-1; j_gene: TRBJ1-1; CDR3aa: CSASSGFTEAFF; CDR3nt: TGCAGTGCTAGTTCAGGGTTTACTGAAGCTTTCTTT
d_gene: TRBD1; abundance: once; v_gene: TRBV4-1; j_gene: TRBJ2-7; CDR3aa: CASSHLDRGFSYEQYF; CDR3nt: TGCGCCAGCAGCCACCTAGACAGGGGGTTCTCCTACGAGCAGTACTTC
d_gene: TRBD1; abundance: .; v_gene: TRBV24-1; j_gene: TRBJ2-6; CDR3aa: CATGGQGVNVLTF; CDR3nt: TGTGCCACCGGGGGACAGGGCGTCAACGTCCTGACTTTC